This T cell receptor beta chain was identified in a study of human T cells and chemical hapten exposure. TCRdb re-called the RACE reads through MiXCR, storing one row per CDR3 protein. The sample lists 30,000 to 35,000 distinct CDR3 sequences, 5.5% occurring once. This clonotype occurred many times. Time point indicated: healthy volunteer bleed at 6 weeks. Before extraction, the whole blood was not fractionated, and total RNA was taken from it. CDR3 length: 12 residues. Between the trimmed V and J ends, which lost 6 bases and 6 bases, there was a span of 11 bases. The J gene is TRBJ1-1, the V gene TRBV12-3 or TRBV12-4; unclear D gene. This clonotype was sampled from a human donor in good health. Some clones in this sample may be carry-over from other donors' samples. Source material: whole blood. For the CDR3, the DNA is TGTGCCAGCAGGGCTTTGGTGTCTGAAGCTTTCTTT. Translation: CASRALVSEAFF.